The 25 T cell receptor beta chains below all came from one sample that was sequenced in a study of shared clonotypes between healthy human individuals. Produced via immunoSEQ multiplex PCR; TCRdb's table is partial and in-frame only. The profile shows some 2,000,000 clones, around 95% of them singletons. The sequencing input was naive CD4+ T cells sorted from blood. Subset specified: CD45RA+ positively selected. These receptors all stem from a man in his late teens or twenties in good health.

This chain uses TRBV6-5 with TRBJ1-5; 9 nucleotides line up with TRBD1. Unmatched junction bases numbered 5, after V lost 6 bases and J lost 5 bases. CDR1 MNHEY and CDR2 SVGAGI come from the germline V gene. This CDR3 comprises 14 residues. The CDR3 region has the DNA TGTGCCAGCAGGGGGACAGGGCGAGATCAGCCCCAGCATTTT. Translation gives CASRGTGRDQPQHF.

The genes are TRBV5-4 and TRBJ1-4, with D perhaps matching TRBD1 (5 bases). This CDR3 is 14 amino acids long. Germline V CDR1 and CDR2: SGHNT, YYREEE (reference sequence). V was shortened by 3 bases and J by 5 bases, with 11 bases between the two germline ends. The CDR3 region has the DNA TGTGCCAGCAGCTGGGGACCGGGAAATGAAAAACTGTTTTTT. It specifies CASSWGPGNEKLFF.

This CDR3 is CASGPYYGYTF. CDR3 in DNA: TGTGCTAGTGGTCCCTACTATGGCTACACCTTC. The rearrangement links TRBV12-5 to TRBJ1-2; no firm D call. The CDR3 covers 11 residues. V was cut by 5 bases and J by 3 bases, with 4 bases left in between. The germline CDR1 and CDR2 sequences are LGHNT and FRNRAP.

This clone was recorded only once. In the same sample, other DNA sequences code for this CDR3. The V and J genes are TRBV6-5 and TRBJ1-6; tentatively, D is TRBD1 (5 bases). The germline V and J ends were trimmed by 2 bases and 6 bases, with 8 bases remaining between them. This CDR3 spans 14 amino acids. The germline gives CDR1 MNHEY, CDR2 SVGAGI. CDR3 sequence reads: CASSYRGFNSPLHF. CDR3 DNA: TGTGCCAGCAGTTACCGGGGCTTTAATTCACCCCTCCACTTT.

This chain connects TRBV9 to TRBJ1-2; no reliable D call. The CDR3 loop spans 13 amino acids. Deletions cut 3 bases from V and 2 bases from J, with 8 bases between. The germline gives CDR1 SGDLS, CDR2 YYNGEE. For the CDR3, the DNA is TGTGCCAGCAGCGAAGGGAGCAACTATGGCTACACCTTC. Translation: CASSEGSNYGYTF.

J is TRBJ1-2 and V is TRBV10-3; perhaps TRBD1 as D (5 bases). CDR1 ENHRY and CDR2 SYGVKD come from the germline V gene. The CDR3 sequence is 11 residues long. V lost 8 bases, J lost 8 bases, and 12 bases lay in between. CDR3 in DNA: TGTGCCATCGGGGCCCTTGGAGGCTACACCTTC. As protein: CAIGALGGYTF.

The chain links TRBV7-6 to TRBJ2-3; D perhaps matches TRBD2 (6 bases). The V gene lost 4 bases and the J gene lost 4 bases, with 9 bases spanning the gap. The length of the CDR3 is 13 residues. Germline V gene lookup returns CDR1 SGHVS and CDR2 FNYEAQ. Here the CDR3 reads CASSSRLADTQYF. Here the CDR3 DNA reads TGTGCCAGCAGCTCCAGACTAGCAGATACGCAGTATTTT. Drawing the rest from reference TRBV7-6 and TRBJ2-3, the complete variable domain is GAGVSQSPRYKVTKRGQDVALRCDPISGHVSLYWYRQALGQGPEFLTYFNYEAQQDKSGLPNDRFSAERPEGSISTLTIQRTEQRDSAMYRCASSSRLADTQYFGPGTRLTVL.

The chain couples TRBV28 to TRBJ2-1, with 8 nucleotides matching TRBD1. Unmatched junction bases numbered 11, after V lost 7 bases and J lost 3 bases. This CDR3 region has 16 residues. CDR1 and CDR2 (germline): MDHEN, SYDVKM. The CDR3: CASIAPGTGLYNEQFF. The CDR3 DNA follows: TGTGCCAGCATTGCCCCTGGGACAGGACTCTACAATGAGCAGTTCTTC.

The DNA for the CDR3 is TGCGCCAGCAGCCAATCCGGGACCGTCTACTTC. This gives the protein CASSQSGTVYF. The J gene is TRBJ2-5, the V gene TRBV4-1; tentatively, D is TRBD1 or TRBD2 (5 bases each). The CDR3 spans 11 residues. With 2 bases removed from V and 14 bases from J, the gap between germline ends came to 12 bases. In germline, CDR1 is MGHRA, CDR2 YSYEKL.

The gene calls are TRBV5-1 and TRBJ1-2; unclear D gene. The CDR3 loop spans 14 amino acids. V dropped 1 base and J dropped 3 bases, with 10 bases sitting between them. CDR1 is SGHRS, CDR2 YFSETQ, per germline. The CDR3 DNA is TGCGCCAGCAGCTTGAGTGATCCGGACTATGGCTACACCTTC. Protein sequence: CASSLSDPDYGYTF.

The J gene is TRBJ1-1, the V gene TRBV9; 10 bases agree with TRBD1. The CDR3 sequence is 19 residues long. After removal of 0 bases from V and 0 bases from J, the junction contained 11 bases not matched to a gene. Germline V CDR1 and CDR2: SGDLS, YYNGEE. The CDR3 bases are TGTGCCAGCAGCGTAGTGGGACCGGGACAGGGGATTATGAACACTGAAGCTTTCTTT. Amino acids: CASSVVGPGQGIMNTEAFF.

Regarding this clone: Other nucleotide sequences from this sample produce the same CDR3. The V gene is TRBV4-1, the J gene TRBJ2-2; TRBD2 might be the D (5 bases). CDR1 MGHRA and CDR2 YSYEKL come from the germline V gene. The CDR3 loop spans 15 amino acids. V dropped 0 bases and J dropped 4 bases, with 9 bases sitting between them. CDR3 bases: TGCGCCAGCAGCCAAGACCGGGGTTCCACCGGGGAGCTGTTTTTT. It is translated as CASSQDRGSTGELFF.

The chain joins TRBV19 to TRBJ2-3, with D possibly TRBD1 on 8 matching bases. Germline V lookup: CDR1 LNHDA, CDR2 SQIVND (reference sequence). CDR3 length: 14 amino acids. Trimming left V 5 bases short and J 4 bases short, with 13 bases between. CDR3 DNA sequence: TGTGCCAGTAGTGAACAGGGGGGGTCAGATACGCAGTATTTT. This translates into CASSEQGGSDTQYF.

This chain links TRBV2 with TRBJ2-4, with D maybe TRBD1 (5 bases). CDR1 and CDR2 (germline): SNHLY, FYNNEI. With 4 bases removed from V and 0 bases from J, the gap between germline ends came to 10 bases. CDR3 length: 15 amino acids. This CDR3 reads CASSVVREAKNIQYF. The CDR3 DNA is TGTGCCAGCAGTGTTGTCAGGGAAGCCAAAAACATTCAGTACTTC.

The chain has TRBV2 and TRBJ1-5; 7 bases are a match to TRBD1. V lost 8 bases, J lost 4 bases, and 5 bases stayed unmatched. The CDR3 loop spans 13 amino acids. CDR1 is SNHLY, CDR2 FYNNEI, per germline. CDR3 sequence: CASDRDSNQPQHF. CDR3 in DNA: TGTGCCAGCGACAGGGACTCAAATCAGCCCCAGCATTTT.

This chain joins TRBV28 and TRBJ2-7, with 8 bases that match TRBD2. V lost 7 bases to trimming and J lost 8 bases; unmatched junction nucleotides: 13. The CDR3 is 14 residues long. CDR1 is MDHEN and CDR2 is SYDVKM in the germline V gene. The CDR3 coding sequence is TGTGCCAGCACCCCCCCGGGGGGGTCTTCTAAGCAGTACTTC. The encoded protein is CASTPPGGSSKQYF.

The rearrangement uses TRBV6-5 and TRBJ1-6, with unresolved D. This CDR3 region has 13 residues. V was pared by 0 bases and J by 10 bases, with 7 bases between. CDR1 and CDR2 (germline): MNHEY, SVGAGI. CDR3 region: CASSYSPESPLHF. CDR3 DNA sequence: TGTGCCAGCAGTTACTCGCCTGAATCACCCCTCCACTTT.

As DNA, the CDR3 is TGCGCCAGCAGCTTGAAACGAAGAGGGGATGACTATGGCTACACCTTC. The encoded protein is CASSLKRRGDDYGYTF. This sequence joins TRBV5-1 and TRBJ1-2, with D possibly TRBD1 on 5 matching bases. This CDR3 comprises 16 residues. V dropped 1 base and J dropped 3 bases, with 16 bases sitting between them. Germline V gene sequence: CDR1 SGHRS, CDR2 YFSETQ.

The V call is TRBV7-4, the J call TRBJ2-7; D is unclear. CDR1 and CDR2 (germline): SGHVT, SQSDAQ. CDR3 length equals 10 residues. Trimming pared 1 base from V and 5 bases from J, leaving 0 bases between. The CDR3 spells CASSLDEQYF. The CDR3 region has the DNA TGTGCCAGCAGCTTAGACGAGCAGTACTTC.

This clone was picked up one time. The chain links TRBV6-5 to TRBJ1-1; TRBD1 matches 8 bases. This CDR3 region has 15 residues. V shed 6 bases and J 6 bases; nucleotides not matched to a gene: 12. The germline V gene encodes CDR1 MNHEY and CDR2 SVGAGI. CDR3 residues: CASSKTGTGSSEAFF. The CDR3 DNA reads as TGTGCCAGCAGCAAAACCGGGACAGGTTCGTCTGAAGCTTTCTTT.

In DNA form, the CDR3 reads TGTGCCAGCAGCTTACTAGCGGGAAGTAACAATGAGCAGTTCTTC. Protein sequence: CASSLLAGSNNEQFF. V and J are TRBV6-5 and TRBJ2-1; 10 bases align to TRBD2. J was trimmed by 5 bases and V by 6 bases; bases with no gene match: 7. The CDR3 extends over 15 amino acids. Germline assignment: CDR1 MNHEY and CDR2 SVGAGI.

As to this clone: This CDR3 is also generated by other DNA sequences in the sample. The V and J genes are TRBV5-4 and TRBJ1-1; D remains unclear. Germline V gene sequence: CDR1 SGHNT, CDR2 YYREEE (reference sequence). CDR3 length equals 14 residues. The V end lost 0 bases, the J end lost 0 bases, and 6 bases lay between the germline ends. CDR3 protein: CASSLGTVNTEAFF. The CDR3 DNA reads TGTGCCAGCAGCTTGGGTACGGTGAACACTGAAGCTTTCTTT.

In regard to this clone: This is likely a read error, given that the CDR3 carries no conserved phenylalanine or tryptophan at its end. The CDR3 DNA is TGTGCCATCAGTGAGAATCAAGGGGGGGGAGCCAATTCACCCCTCCACTTG. It yields the protein CAISENQGGGANSPLHL. The rearrangement uses TRBV10-3 and TRBJ1-6; a possible D gene is TRBD1 (6 bases). The CDR3 covers 17 residues. The germline gives CDR1 ENHRY, CDR2 SYGVKD. Trimming took 2 bases from V and 7 from J, leaving 18 bases between them.

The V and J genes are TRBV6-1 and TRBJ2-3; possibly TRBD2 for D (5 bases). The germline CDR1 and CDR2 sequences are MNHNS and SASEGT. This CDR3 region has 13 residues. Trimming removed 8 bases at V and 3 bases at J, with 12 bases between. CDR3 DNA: TGTGCCAGCTTCGCTCCGGGGACAGATACGCAGTATTTT. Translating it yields CASFAPGTDTQYF.

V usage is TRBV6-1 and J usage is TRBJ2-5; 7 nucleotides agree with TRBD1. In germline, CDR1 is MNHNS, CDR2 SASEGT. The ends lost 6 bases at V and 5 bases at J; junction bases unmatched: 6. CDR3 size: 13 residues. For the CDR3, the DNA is TGTGCCAGCAGAACGCAGGGGGTCGAGACCCAGTACTTC. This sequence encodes CASRTQGVETQYF.